The entry below describes one TCR beta chain. Its antigen remains unidentified. No much larger clone is present one base from it, and per-base qualities are unavailable. The entry originates in a study of T cell responses to AZD1222 COVID-19 vaccine (dated by TCRdb to about 2021). As for the study more broadly: TCR sequencing covered 230 to 250 trial participants: about 210 given two doses of AZD1222 and 26 given two doses of MenACWY control vaccine. Trial participants were enrolled by age into subgroups of 18-55, 56-69 and 70-plus years, and around 150, 29 and 61 TCR-sequenced participants, respectively, were included in these subgroups.

The CDR3 regions of human TCRbeta chains were analyzed by immunosequencing. The authors processed their data as follows. Repertoire TCRs were matched against a reference library of SARS-CoV-2-specific TCRs generated with the MIRA antigen-specificity platform. Breadth meant the fraction of unique TCRs that were SARS-CoV-2-associated, whereas depth meant the fraction of total T cells that were SARS-CoV-2-associated. Using the MIRA data, each spike-specific TCR was mapped to the spike region that the TCR reacts to and placed in a CD4 or CD8 class. Log10-transformed breadth and depth values were compared by one-way ANOVA with Sidak's multiple comparisons tests. Not all clones reach the TCRdb copy of this immuneACCESS table, which keeps in-frame sequences only. Checked studies attribute under half of the gap to unresolved V genes and leave the rest unexplained. D and trimming were read from the DNA, whereas the V and J calls and clone size are those reported in that table. This sample holds roughly 180,000 clones; 85% to 95% were observed only once. Of the sample, roughly 1.7% is held by the ten largest clones.

What the study reported, not specific to this receptor: The whole spike protein was spanned by vaccine-associated CD4 TCRs, and dominant responses were seen in regions 160-218 and 743-854. After two AZD1222 doses, both the breadth and the depth of spike-specific TCRs were significantly higher than at day 0 and than in MenACWY recipients. Participants were mostly white British, with more females than males. The authors suggested clonal diversity may have been underestimated. The 56-69-year group was small, and its depth increase did not reach significance, likely because of low power. Epitopes outside the regions mutated in the B.1.351 and B.1.1.7 variants were reportedly recognized by nearly half of the unique spike-specific TCRs. Because no samples from the day 14 peak response were available, repertoires could be characterized only after the peak T cell response. Only six AZD1222 recipients were SARS-CoV-2 seropositive at baseline, limiting conclusions about previously exposed vaccinees.

The germline V gene encodes CDR1 SGDLS and CDR2 YYNGEE. Including cysteine and phenylalanine, the CDR3 has 20 amino acids. CDR3 DNA only is kept here, 60 bases in frame from base 1. Trimming at the junction amounts to 3 bases on V and 7 bases on J, and the germline ends lie 32 bases apart. The time point tag for this specimen amounts to: about 28 days (+/-7) after the second vaccine dose. AZD1222 recipients with second doses at about 4 weeks or about 12 weeks were pooled, because spike-specific TCR depth and breadth did not differ between schedules. Vaccinee samples came from UK trials COV001 and COV002, including a single-blind randomized controlled phase 2/3 trial of AZD1222 (ChAdOx1 nCoV-19) in healthy adults. For TCRbeta chain sequencing, PBMC samples were collected from trial participants at day 0 and at day 28 after the second dose.

The chain is encoded by TRBV9 joined to TRBJ1-5; no D segment can be confidently identified. This specimen was peripheral blood, taken 28 days after the second AZD1222 dose. The source is an adult who received the AZD1222 COVID-19 vaccine. For the CDR3, the sequence is CASSGHPSGEQAKPDQPQHF. The DNA reads as follows: TGTGCCAGCAGCGGCCACCCCTCTGGGGAGCAGGCAAAGCCGGACCAGCCCCAGCATTTT.